This TCR beta chain was sequenced in a study of T-cell reconstitution after alpha-beta-depleted transplantation in children. This sample's TCRbeta library carried unique molecular identifier barcodes. TCRdb used MiXCR to reprocess the PCR reads, holding one entry per CDR3 protein. The data hold 400,000 to 500,000 distinct CDR3 sequences, with around 9.9% observed a single time. The CDR3 has 14 amino acids. Germline CDR1 is PRHDT and CDR2 is FYEKMQ (reference sequence). Trimming removed 1 base from V and 6 bases from J, with 13 bases in between. The V gene is TRBV13, the J gene TRBJ2-7; possibly TRBD1 for D (5 bases). This sequence was found in a human donor who donated a stem cell graft to a child with acute myeloid leukemia. The starting material was PBMCs from the stem cell graft donor, obtained from the stem cell graft. The CDR3 DNA follows: TGTGCCAGCAGCTTAGCAGCAGGGATCGGCGAGCAGTACTTC. Amino acids: CASSLAAGIGEQYF.